The subject of this entry is one TCR beta chain. This sample stems from a study of blood T cell repertoires in COVID-19. Study-level background: Samples came from the United States, Italy and Spain, spanning acute and convalescent COVID-19. PBMCs, B-cell-depleted T cells, or T cells were the source of the cDNA or gDNA that made up the material.

As handled by the study authors: Researchers report that nucleated cell counts were estimated from reference gene primer amplification. Measured with immunoSEQ multiplex PCR; TCRdb has only the in-frame clones, and not every one. V, J and clone size are those of that table, while D and trimming were read from the DNA. The data contain 120,000 or so clones, around 89% of them seen just once; the ten biggest clones take up around a quarter. This CDR3 has 15 amino acids. V trimming: 2 bases; J trimming: 3 bases; junction bases outside the gene matches: 4. CDR1 is MDHEN, CDR2 SYDVKM, per germline. The genes are TRBV28 and TRBJ2-7, with TRBD2 matching over 10 bases. The receptor was derived from a man aged 65 to 79 with active or convalescent COVID-19. Sequences were obtained from peripheral blood. The CDR3 loop is CASSLSGRVFYEQYF. The CDR3 coding sequence is TGTGCCAGCAGTTTAAGCGGGAGGGTGTTCTACGAGCAGTACTTC.